This TCR beta chain was obtained from a study of T-cell reconstitution after alpha-beta-depleted transplantation in children. Findings of the study overall: From surviving recipient T cells and thymic progenitors came the high day-60 TCRbeta diversity observed in some patients. At one year after transplant, newly produced T cells mostly accounted for T-cell counts and diversity. In patients about two months after transplant, alpha-beta T cells reportedly arose from several hundred expanded graft clones.

This clonotype was seen ten or more times. What it binds is not known. Preparing the TCRbeta library involved the use of unique molecular identifiers. From the PCR reads, TCRdb called clonotypes with MiXCR, one entry per CDR3 protein. This sample carries around 16,000 distinct CDR3 sequences, approximately 5.5% of them seen once, and the ten largest clones take about 6.3%. Trimming removed 5 bases at V and 7 bases at J, with 12 bases between. The CDR3 covers 14 residues. Germline-derived CDR1 and CDR2 are SGHTA and FQGTGA. This clonotype was sampled from a boy aged 5 to 17 with acute lymphoblastic leukemia, due to receive a stem cell transplant. The sample was PBMCs, taken before TCRalphabeta/CD19-depleted stem cell transplant. The chain couples TRBV7-3 to TRBJ1-6; possibly TRBD1 for D (6 bases). Written as DNA, the CDR3 is TGTGCCAGCAGCCCCTCTGGGGGCAATTCACCCCTCCACTTT. It codes for CASSPSGGNSPLHF.